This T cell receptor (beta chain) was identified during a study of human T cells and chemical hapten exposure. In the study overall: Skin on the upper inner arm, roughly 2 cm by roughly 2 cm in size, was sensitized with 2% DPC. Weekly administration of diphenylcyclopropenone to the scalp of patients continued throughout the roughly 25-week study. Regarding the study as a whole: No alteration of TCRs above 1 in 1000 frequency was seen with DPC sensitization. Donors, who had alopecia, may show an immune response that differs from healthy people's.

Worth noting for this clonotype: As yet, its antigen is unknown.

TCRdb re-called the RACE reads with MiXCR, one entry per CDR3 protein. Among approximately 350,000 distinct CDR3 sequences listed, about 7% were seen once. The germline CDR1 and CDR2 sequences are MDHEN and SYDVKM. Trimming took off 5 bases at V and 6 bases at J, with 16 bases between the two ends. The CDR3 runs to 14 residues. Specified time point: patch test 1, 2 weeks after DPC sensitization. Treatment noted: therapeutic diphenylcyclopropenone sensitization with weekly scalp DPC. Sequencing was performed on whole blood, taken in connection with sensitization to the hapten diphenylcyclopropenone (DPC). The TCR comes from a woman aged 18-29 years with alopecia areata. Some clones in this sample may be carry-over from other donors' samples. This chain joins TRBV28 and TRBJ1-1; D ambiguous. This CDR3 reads CASSPPEDDSEAFF. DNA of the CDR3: TGTGCCAGCAGTCCCCCTGAGGACGATTCTGAAGCTTTCTTT.